This TCR beta chain appears in the sequencing data of a study of T cell responses to AZD1222 COVID-19 vaccine. Study-level information: Samples with a second dose at about 4 or about 12 weeks were pooled together. Study-wide results and limits: Unmutated regions of variants are reportedly targeted by nearly half of spike-specific TCRs. A mostly white British donor set with more females was recruited, and clonal diversity was possibly underestimated. Only five or six individuals given AZD1222 were seropositive at baseline.

This clone was seen once. Its antigen is still unknown. The CDR3 has 15 amino acids. CDR1 LGHDT and CDR2 YNNKEL come from the germline V gene (reference sequence). V was shortened by 5 bases and J by 5 bases, with 16 bases between the two germline ends. Some clones are missing from TCRdb's copy, which holds only in-frame ones; the method was immunoSEQ multiplex PCR. The table lists under 75,000 clones, roughly 85% of them singletons. Source: peripheral blood, taken on day 0 of AZD1222 vaccination. The sequence came from an adult in good health. The chain links TRBV3-1 (or the pseudogene TRBV3-2) to TRBJ2-1; TRBD1 is a possible D gene (6 bases). CDR3: CASSSQPTGDNEQFF. The DNA for the CDR3 is TGTGCCAGCAGCTCTCAACCGACAGGAGACAATGAGCAGTTCTTC.